This entry concerns a single TCR beta chain. Its specificity is unknown. The record originates from a study of type 1 regulatory T cells. Background on the study: An in vitro protocol generated T-allo10, a Tr1-enriched, alloantigen-specific CD4 T cell product.

TCRdb passed the reads through MiXCR, listing each CDR3 protein once. The sample consists of roughly 71,000 distinct CDR3 sequences, nearly 65% of them appearing once. The source of this sequence is a human donor in good health. Sequencing input: cultured T cells, either the whole culture or a sorted T cell fraction (not recorded which). Subset described: Tr1-enriched cell product generated in vitro against host alloantigens.

The CDR3 region is CASSQDTVSQYF. CDR3 bases: TGCGCCAGCAGCCAAGATACAGTGAGTCAGTACTTC. V is TRBV4-1 and J is TRBJ2-4; D gene uncertain. The CDR3 has 12 residues. V lost 0 bases and J lost 12, with 9 bases in between. CDR1 and CDR2 (germline): MGHRA, YSYEKL.